This T cell receptor (beta chain) originates from a study of T cell responses to AZD1222 COVID-19 vaccine. Profiled with immunoSEQ multiplex PCR; TCRdb holds only in-frame clones, not every one. The table lists tens of thousands of clones, under 95% of them singletons. With 2 bases clipped from V and 4 bases from J, the junction kept 5 bases outside the gene matches. This CDR3 has 15 amino acids. Germline CDR1 is MNHEY and CDR2 is SMNVEV (reference sequence). The clonotype comes from an adult who received the AZD1222 COVID-19 vaccine. The J gene is TRBJ1-3, the V gene TRBV27; 7 bases are shared with TRBD1. The sequences come from peripheral blood, collected 28 days after the second AZD1222 dose. CDR3 DNA sequence: TGTGCCAGCAGTTTAGGGCAGGGGGGCGGAAACACCATATATTTT. Its translation is CASSLGQGGGNTIYF.